Listed below are T cell receptor beta chains from one sample, sequenced in a study of T cell repertoires in cytomegalovirus infection. TCRdb re-called the reads through MiXCR, storing one row per CDR3 protein. This table has around 440,000 distinct CDR3 sequences, around 10% appearing once. Sequencing used PBMCs. These receptor sequences come from a human donor in good health (CMV status not recorded). Some clones in this sample may be carry-over from other donors' samples. Each CDR3 is given with its conserved first and last residue. A D gene is named only where the DNA matches it firmly.

D,length,V,J,CDR3
.,14,TRBV7-2,TRBJ2-7,CASSHMGQSYEQYF
TRBD1,16,TRBV7-2,TRBJ1-2,CASSPRYRQGSYGYTF
TRBD2,19,TRBV18,TRBJ2-7,CASSPPLESTSGMPYEQYF
.,14,TRBV15,TRBJ1-1,CATSSHASGTEAFF
TRBD2,18,TRBV11-1,TRBJ2-6,CASSSQLAGGPGANVLTF
TRBD1,14,TRBV29-1,TRBJ2-5,CSVEGRGYQETQYF
TRBD2,16,TRBV4-2,TRBJ2-2,CASSPLAVGNTGELFF
TRBD1,15,TRBV11-2,TRBJ1-6,CASSRGTVYNSPLHF
.,14,TRBV12-3/TRBV12-4,TRBJ1-5,CASSSDRRNQPQHF
.,18,TRBV9,TRBJ2-1,CASSLRDSLLSSYNEQFF
.,12,TRBV7-9,TRBJ1-1,CASSTHRAEAFF
TRBD1,13,TRBV29-1,TRBJ1-2,CSIRTGGSYGYTF
.,16,TRBV5-6,TRBJ1-5,CASSLGAGGGNQPQHF